Sequencing of this TCR beta chain was carried out in a study of identifying expanded T cells in peripheral blood. Study observations and caveats: Over two and four weeks, about 15 and 19 clones changed, versus around 1.2 between replicates.

As to this clone: Its specificity is not known.

The assay was immunoSEQ multiplex PCR, and TCRdb's table has in-frame clones only and misses some. The data hold some 100,000 clones, with 88% observed a single time. Germline lookup yields CDR1 SGHVS and CDR2 FQNEAQ. The CDR3 has 13 amino acids. V was clipped by 2 bases and J by 4 bases, with 7 bases between them. The TCR comes from a person aged 18 to 69 in good health. The chain employs TRBV7-8 and TRBJ2-3; tentatively, D is TRBD1 (6 bases). The sequenced sample consisted of blood. CDR3 in DNA: TGTGCCAGCAGCTTAAACAGGGCAGATACGCAGTATTTT. Amino acid sequence: CASSLNRADTQYF.